This T cell receptor (beta chain) was obtained from a study of blood T cell repertoires in COVID-19. Data came from immunoSEQ multiplex PCR; TCRdb stores just in-frame clones and leaves some out. The table records over 250,000 clones, over 80% of them present only once. A note on this clone: The same CDR3 is also encoded by other DNA sequences in this sample.

Followed over time, Seattle patients had been enrolled while infection was active. Germline V gives CDR1 GTSNPN, CDR2 SVGIG (reference sequence). There are 12 residues in the CDR3. Trimming cost V 5 bases and J 1 base, with 9 bases left between them. The rearrangement uses TRBV30 and TRBJ2-7; D is undetermined. This clonotype originated in a woman in her seventies with COVID-19, enrolled during active disease. The sequenced sample was peripheral blood. The CDR3 DNA reads TGTGCCTGGTCGCTAGGATCCTACGAGCAGTACTTC. Residues: CAWSLGSYEQYF.